This T cell receptor beta chain is from a study of shared clonotypes between healthy human individuals. Study summary: Serving as donors were a couple of women and a few men, whose ages spanned 18 to 49.

Notes on this clone: Its antigen is as yet unknown.

General observations from the study: Naive CD4 clonotypes were shared across a handful of donors at roughly 5.3%. Memory subsets generally showed smaller estimated richness than naive subsets did.

This CDR3 is 12 amino acids long. Germline V gene lookup returns CDR1 MDHEN and CDR2 SYDVKM. The V end lost 5 bases, the J end lost 7 bases, and 11 bases lay between the germline ends. Measured with immunoSEQ multiplex PCR; TCRdb has only the in-frame clones, and not every one. In the table there are about 2.4 million clones, roughly 93% of which are singletons. The chain uses TRBV28 and TRBJ1-2; D is ambiguous. Sequencing used naive CD4+ T cells from PBMCs. The sample's subset: CD45RA+ positively selected. This sequence was found in a man aged 18 to 30 in good health. Some clones in this sample may be carry-over from other donors' samples. This CDR3 is CASSALFPGYTF. Here the CDR3 DNA reads TGTGCCAGCAGTGCCCTATTTCCTGGCTACACCTTC.